Presented here are 25 T cell receptor beta chains from one specimen sequenced in a study of CD4 and CD8 cells across lung adenocarcinoma regions. From the PCR reads, TCRdb called clonotypes with MiXCR, one entry per CDR3 protein. The repertoire consists of some 20,000 distinct CDR3 sequences, with approximately 52% occurring once and the leading ten covering around 25%. Sample: CD8+ T cells from the center of a lung tumor. These receptors came from a female donor with lung adenocarcinoma. The CD4 and CD8 labels of this study may be unreliable.

Concerning this clonotype: The junction differs from germline at one of its ends, possibly a read error. This chain uses TRBV6-1 with TRBJ2-3; maybe TRBD2 (6 bases). CDR3 length: 15 residues. Germline CDR1 and CDR2: MNHNS and SASEGT. The CDR3 here is CASGAGQGDKDTQYF. CDR3 sequence (DNA): TGTGCCAGCGGTGCGGGGCAGGGAGACAAAGATACGCAGTATTTC.

The gene calls are TRBV6-4 and TRBJ2-1, with 9 bases matching TRBD2. Per the germline V gene, CDR1 is MRHNA and CDR2 is SNTAGT. CDR3 length: 16 amino acids. The V and J ends lost 3 bases and 3 bases, in that order; junction bases with no gene match: 6. The CDR3 sequence: CASSEVSGSGYNEQFF. Written as DNA, the CDR3 is TGTGCCAGCAGTGAGGTTAGCGGGAGTGGCTACAATGAGCAGTTCTTC.

This clonotype was picked up a small number of times. V gene TRBV6-5 combines with J gene TRBJ2-1, with TRBD2 as a possible D gene (5 bases). The J call may be incorrect, as the DNA end agrees better with TRBJ2-7. Germline lookup yields CDR1 MNHEY and CDR2 SVGAGI. This CDR3 region has 12 residues. The CDR3 DNA follows: TGTGCCAGCAGTTACGTTGGGAGCGAGCAGTACTTC. This sequence encodes CASSYVGSEQYF.

This clonotype is labeled large. The chain uses TRBV7-2 and TRBJ2-1; 12 nucleotides line up with TRBD2. Looked up from germline, CDR1 is SGHTA and CDR2 is FQGNSA. V lost 5 bases and J lost 7; bases outside the gene matches: 3. This CDR3 has 14 residues. CDR3 sequence: CASSPLAGGNEQFF. CDR3 bases: TGTGCCAGCAGCCCACTAGCGGGAGGTAATGAGCAGTTCTTC.

This clonotype was seen repeatedly, ten times or more. The chain recombines TRBV6-2 or TRBV6-3 with TRBJ2-1; TRBD2 might be the D (5 bases). The CDR3 totals 18 residues. Germline values: CDR1 MNHEY, CDR2 SVGEGT. V gave up 0 bases and J gave up 6 bases, with 21 bases separating them. CDR3 sequence reads: CASSYSISSGSWGNEQFF. The CDR3 DNA reads as TGTGCCAGCAGTTACTCGATATCCAGCGGCTCATGGGGCAATGAGCAGTTCTTC.

This chain uses TRBV6-1 with TRBJ2-1; D unresolved. This CDR3 is built from 16 residues. From germline, CDR1 is MNHNS and CDR2 SASEGT. V lost 1 base and J 2 bases, leaving 12 bases between the germline ends. The CDR3 loop reads CASSEELLVPYNEQFF. CDR3 bases: TGTGCCAGCAGTGAAGAGTTGCTCGTTCCCTACAATGAGCAGTTCTTC.

V and J are TRBV6-1 and TRBJ2-5; 11 nucleotides agree with TRBD2. The CDR3 consists of 15 residues. Unmatched junction bases numbered 6, after V lost 4 bases and J lost 5 bases. In germline, CDR1 is MNHNS, CDR2 SASEGT. The DNA for the CDR3 is TGTGCCAGCAGTGGTTCTAGCGGGGGGAGTGAGACCCAGTACTTC. Protein product: CASSGSSGGSETQYF.

J is TRBJ2-2 and V is TRBV6-4; D possibly corresponds to TRBD2 (5 bases). Trimming left V 8 bases short and J 16 bases short, with 23 bases between. Germline CDR1 and CDR2: MRHNA and SNTAGT. The CDR3 runs 13 residues. Here the CDR3 DNA reads TGTGCCAGCCAGGACTCGAGCACCGGTACGCAGTTTTTT. This encodes CASQDSSTGTQFF.

This clonotype has only a few counts. The chain combines TRBV6-5 with TRBJ2-3; TRBD2 matches at 11 bases. This CDR3 has 15 amino acids. The germline CDR1 and CDR2 sequences are MNHEY and SVGAGI. V shed 4 bases, J shed 5 bases, and the junction held 5 bases outside the gene matches. The CDR3 bases are TGTGCCAGCAGTTTAGCGGGGGGGCCGGGAGATACGCAGTATTTT. As protein: CASSLAGGPGDTQYF.

The chain joins TRBV6-1 to TRBJ2-7; either TRBD1 or TRBD2 may supply D (6 bases each). V lost 7 bases and J lost 0, with 10 bases in between. The V gene's germline CDR1 is MNHNS and CDR2 SASEGT. The CDR3 length is 13 residues. Written as DNA, the CDR3 is TGTGCCAGCAAGGGGGGAGCCTCCTACGAGCAGTACTTC. This codes for CASKGGASYEQYF.

This clonotype has at least ten counts. This chain links TRBV14 with TRBJ2-1; weak D call: TRBD2 (6 bases). Germline lookup yields CDR1 SGHDN and CDR2 FVKESK. The germline V and J ends were trimmed by 0 bases and 9 bases, with 15 bases remaining between them. The length of the CDR3 is 15 residues. This CDR3 reads CASSQDLVGGSEQFF. CDR3 nucleotides: TGTGCCAGCAGCCAAGATCTGGTGGGGGGTAGTGAGCAGTTCTTC.

The V and J genes are TRBV5-1 and TRBJ2-5, with D unresolved. Germline lookup yields CDR1 SGHRS and CDR2 YFSETQ. V was pared by 3 bases and J by 5 bases, with 14 bases between. The CDR3 loop spans 14 amino acids. The CDR3 region has the DNA TGCGCCAGCAGCTCGGGCTCGGGTGACGAGACCCAGTACTTC. Its translation is CASSSGSGDETQYF.

This sequence joins TRBV12-3 or TRBV12-4 and TRBJ2-5; D is unclear. The CDR3 totals 14 residues. Deletions cut 5 bases from V and 1 base from J, with 11 bases between. The CDR3 sequence is CASSHPVSQETQYF. The CDR3 DNA follows: TGTGCCAGCAGTCACCCGGTCAGCCAAGAGACCCAGTACTTC.

The V and J genes are TRBV10-2 and TRBJ2-3, with 9 bases aligning to TRBD2. The J call may be faulty, since TRBJ2-5 better matches the DNA end. The CDR3 runs to 14 residues. Germline V CDR1 and CDR2: WSHSY, SAAADI. The CDR3 is CAGSGSGGQDTQYF. Written as DNA, the CDR3 is TGCGCGGGCAGCGGGAGCGGGGGGCAGGATACCCAGTACTTC.

Worth noting for this clonotype: Because the CDR3 is missing its conserved closing phenylalanine or tryptophan, this is likely a read error. The chain combines TRBV5-1 with TRBJ2-1; the D call may be TRBD1 or TRBD2 (5 bases each). CDR1 SGHRS and CDR2 YFSETQ come from the germline V gene. V was pared by 5 bases and J by 2 bases, with 17 bases between. This CDR3 has 16 amino acids. CDR3: CASSKQVAGTYNEQFC. The CDR3 region has the DNA TGCGCCAGCAGTAAACAGGTGGCGGGTACCTACAATGAGCAGTTCTGC.

V usage is TRBV27 and J usage is TRBJ2-1; tentative D call: TRBD1 (6 bases). CDR1 MNHEY and CDR2 SMNVEV come from the germline V gene (reference sequence). The CDR3 is made up of 17 amino acids. Trimming cost V 4 bases and J 2 bases, with 18 bases left between them. The DNA of the CDR3 is TGTGCCAGCAGTTCCAGACGACAGGATCTTCCCTACAATGAGCAGTTCTTC. Residues: CASSSRRQDLPYNEQFF.

There are many counts of this clonotype. The chain couples TRBV6-1 to TRBJ2-5, with D hard to call. The V gene's germline CDR1 is MNHNS and CDR2 SASEGT. The CDR3 is 14 amino acids. V lost 3 bases, J lost 4 bases, and 12 bases lay in between. The CDR3 DNA sequence: TGTGCCAGCAGTGATTACGGCATGGGAGAGACCCAGTACTTC. Its protein is CASSDYGMGETQYF.

The sample holds one count of this clonotype. The J gene is TRBJ1-3, the V gene TRBV10-2, with D possibly being TRBD1 (6 bases). The CDR3 length is 13 residues. V was shortened by 10 bases and J by 0 bases, with 10 bases between the two germline ends. Per the germline V gene, CDR1 is WSHSY and CDR2 is SAAADI. As DNA, the CDR3 is TGCGCCACCCAGGGGACCTCTGGAAACACCATATATTTT. Amino acids: CATQGTSGNTIYF.

The rearrangement uses TRBV25-1 and TRBJ2-1, with 11 bases that match TRBD2. The CDR3 runs 14 residues. With 6 bases clipped from V and 6 bases from J, the junction kept 4 bases outside the gene matches. Germline CDR1 reads MGHDK; CDR2 reads SYGVNS. The CDR3: CASRTSGKVNEQFF. In DNA, the CDR3 is TGTGCCAGCAGGACTAGCGGGAAAGTCAATGAGCAGTTCTTC.

This clonotype was detected only a few times. The chain combines TRBV27 with TRBJ2-3, with D possibly matching TRBD2 (5 bases). The end of the DNA fits TRBJ2-7 better, so the J call may be wrong. CDR3 length: 13 residues. CDR1 MNHEY and CDR2 SMNVEV come from the germline V gene (reference sequence). The CDR3 reads CATGLRATDMQYF. CDR3 nucleotide sequence: TGTGCCACGGGGTTACGAGCCACAGATATGCAGTACTTC.

The V call is TRBV30, the J call TRBJ2-2; 12 bases map to TRBD1. This CDR3 region has 14 residues. J lost 4 bases, V lost 5 bases, and 2 bases had no gene match. The germline V gene has CDR1 GTSNPN and CDR2 SVGIG (reference sequence). The CDR3 loop reads CAWGTGGGTGELFF. The CDR3 DNA is TGTGCCTGGGGGACAGGGGGCGGCACCGGGGAGCTGTTTTTT.

The rearrangement links TRBV5-1 to TRBJ1-1, with 8 bases fitting TRBD1. The CDR3 totals 14 residues. Per the germline V gene, CDR1 is SGHRS and CDR2 is YFSETQ. J gave up 4 bases and V 3 bases, and 5 bases lay outside the gene matches. The CDR3 DNA reads TGCGCCAGCAGCTCACAGGGGGGAGGCACTGAAGCTTTCTTT. It specifies CASSSQGGGTEAFF.

This clonotype occurred many times. The rearrangement uses TRBV6-5 and TRBJ2-3; the D gene is possibly TRBD1 (6 bases). Near its end, the DNA agrees better with TRBJ2-5, so the J call may be wrong. The CDR3 consists of 13 residues. Germline values: CDR1 MNHEY, CDR2 SVGAGI. The CDR3: CASSYVGGETQYF. The CDR3 bases are TGTGCCAGCAGTTACGTAGGGGGAGAGACCCAGTACTTC.

This clonotype was observed many times. The chain employs TRBV5-1 and TRBJ2-3; TRBD2 aligns across 10 bases. CDR3 size: 15 residues. The germline V gene encodes CDR1 SGHRS and CDR2 YFSETQ. The junction had 4 bases not matched to a gene; V was cut back by 5 bases and J by 1 base. The CDR3 coding sequence is TGCGCCAGCAGGCCTGGACTAGCGGGCACAGATACGCAGTATTTT. It is translated as CASRPGLAGTDTQYF.

V and J are TRBV27 and TRBJ2-1, with D possibly TRBD1 on 5 matching bases. The better agreement between TRBJ2-7 and the DNA end casts doubt on the J call. In germline, CDR1 is MNHEY, CDR2 SMNVEV (reference sequence). This CDR3 is built from 13 residues. CDR3 sequence reads: CASSFQGPRKQYF. DNA of the CDR3: TGTGCCAGCAGTTTCCAGGGCCCTCGGAAGCAGTACTTC.